This TCR beta chain stems from a study of blood T cell repertoires in COVID-19. Trimming took 4 bases from V and 0 from J; bases not matched to a gene: 5. The CDR3 contains 15 residues. The V gene's germline CDR1 is MNHNS and CDR2 SASEGT. Method: immunoSEQ multiplex PCR; TCRdb's copy keeps in-frame clones and lacks some. The table includes around 270,000 clones, approximately 85% detected once. This sequence was found in a human donor with COVID-19, enrolled during active disease. The donor label of this sample is uncertain. This rearrangement joins TRBV6-1 to TRBJ1-1, with TRBD1 identical over 7 bases. Sample: peripheral blood. CDR3 in amino acids: CASSAPGQLNTEAFF. The DNA of the CDR3 is TGTGCCAGCAGTGCCCCGGGACAGCTGAACACTGAAGCTTTCTTT.